Sequencing of this T cell receptor (beta chain) was carried out in a study of PD-1 blockade in classical Hodgkin lymphoma. TCRdb's table, derived via immunoSEQ multiplex PCR, lists solely in-frame clones and lacks some. Of 15,000 to 20,000 clones listed, around 75% are singletons. Relapses following autologous stem cell transplantation were seen in all patients, with brentuximab vedotin exposure varying. The TCR originated in a human donor with classical Hodgkin lymphoma. Specimen: peripheral blood mononuclear cells (PBMCs), collected at baseline.

DNA for the CDR3: TGTGCCAGCAGTTCGCCCGCTTCGACCGCGACTAGTAGGCAGTATTTT. It specifies CASSSPASTATSRQYF. The chain carries TRBV6-5 and TRBJ2-3, with D possibly TRBD2 on 6 matching bases. Germline assignment: CDR1 MNHEY and CDR2 SVGAGI. The CDR3 has 16 amino acids. The V end was cut by 4 bases, the J end by 11 bases, with 25 bases between.